This is a list of T cell receptor beta chains from one sample in a study of sequential checkpoint blockade in melanoma. Measured with immunoSEQ multiplex PCR; TCRdb has only the in-frame clones, and not every one. The table records about 14,000 clones, roughly four fifths of them present only once. The input for sequencing was CD8+ T cells sorted from blood (inferred from file names), taken from a patient given nivolumab and ipilimumab in sequence. These receptors all come from a human patient with melanoma. Some clones in this sample may be carry-over from other donors' samples. The conserved cysteine and the conserved F or W are not part of the CDR3 here.

TRBJ1-1	TRBV2	ASSEDSIMNTEAF
TRBJ1-2	TRBV6-6	ASSDIRGLDGYT
TRBJ2-1	TRBV6-1	ASSPSSGGQFRQF
TRBJ1-1	TRBV2	AIKGAYTEAF
TRBJ1-2	TRBV28	ASSDPGQGDYGYT
TRBJ2-1	TRBV7-2	ASSSGGGRHNEQF
TRBJ1-4	TRBV4-1	ASSQDPGQEFNEKLF
TRBJ2-7	TRBV29-1	SVEEEGTGTYEQY
TRBJ2-1	TRBV6-6	ASRGGGNEQF
TRBJ2-7	TRBV15	ATSMGGDAYYEQY
TRBJ1-4	TRBV4-1	ASSPRGRTNEKLF
TRBJ2-1	TRBV5-6	ASSNLVGRGRWYNEQF
TRBJ2-5	TRBV1	TSSPWRGAETQY
TRBJ1-2	TRBV6-1	ASSYLYGYT
TRBJ1-6	TRBV9	ASSVGGRNSPLH
TRBJ1-2	TRBV2	ASRQRGGGQGGYT
TRBJ2-1	TRBV28	ASRPKDRNEQF
TRBJ2-1	TRBV27	ASSSKTGLRAYNEQF
TRBJ2-5	TRBV5-4	ASSFPRNQETQY
TRBJ2-7	TRBV6-5	ASSLSGGWREQY
TRBJ1-1	TRBV2	ASSDGGWGEVIGTEAF
TRBJ1-1	TRBV27	ASSFGRGTEAF
TRBJ2-7	TRBV6-5	ASSYRDRAYEQY
TRBJ2-7	TRBV4-1	ASSSSSSYEQY
TRBJ2-5	TRBV12-5	ASGLVRERQETQY
TRBJ1-5	TRBV4-3	ASSQDGLTRQPQH
TRBJ2-2	TRBV7-6	ASSPTASRTGELF
TRBJ2-1	TRBV28	ASSTRLAGATSSYNEQF
TRBJ2-3	TRBV27	ASWGERDTQY
TRBJ2-7	TRBV27	ASSPGTGGGEQY
TRBJ2-3	TRBV20-1	SARSDTQY
TRBJ1-1	TRBV27	ASSFGRGTEAF
TRBJ2-2	TRBV11-3	ASSLVGQVRTGELF
TRBJ1-2	TRBV25-1	ASSEGRSYGYT
TRBJ1-4	TRBV25-1	ASSEWPEEKLF
NA	TRBV7-6	ASSSEAQPPYEQY
TRBJ2-1	TRBV5-4	ASRPERSYNEQF
TRBJ2-7	TRBV27	ASSLSGGRGYEQY
TRBJ1-2	TRBV5-4	ASSGRDSYGYT
TRBJ2-7	TRBV7-3	ASSLTGVRGGRGTYEQY
TRBJ2-1	TRBV9	ASSVDGGAYNEQF
TRBJ2-1	TRBV5-1	ASGPTSGGYEQF
TRBJ1-6	TRBV4-3	ASSQDQGASSPLH
TRBJ2-6	TRBV4-2	ASSHYGQGGGANVLT
TRBJ2-7	TRBV4-2	ASSQELGDSYEQY